Shown below are 14 T cell receptor beta chains from a single sample sequenced in a study of human T cells and chemical hapten exposure. Time point: patch test 2, 6 weeks after DPC sensitization. The treatment is: therapeutic diphenylcyclopropenone sensitization with weekly scalp DPC. TCRdb redid the calling of the RACE reads with MiXCR, one entry per CDR3 protein. The sample has just over 350,000 distinct CDR3 sequences, roughly 6.3% seen once. Material: whole blood, obtained in connection with sensitization to the hapten diphenylcyclopropenone (DPC). The source of these receptors is a woman under 30 with alopecia areata. Some clones in this sample may be carry-over from other donors' samples.

This rearrangement joins TRBV7-8 to TRBJ1-6, with 10 positions matching TRBD1. The CDR3 is 15 residues long. The V gene end was trimmed by 5 bases and the J gene end by 9 bases; junction bases not matched to a gene: 7. CDR1 SGHVS and CDR2 FQNEAQ come from the germline V gene. The CDR3 loop is CASSRNRTGGSPLHF. CDR3 coding DNA: TGTGCCAGCAGCCGCAACCGGACAGGGGGTTCACCCCTCCACTTT.

This clonotype was seen many times. Here the CDR3 reads CASGTGAMNTEAFF. Written as DNA, the CDR3 is TGTGCCAGCGGGACAGGGGCTATGAACACTGAAGCTTTCTTT. The J gene is TRBJ1-1, the V gene TRBV10-3, with TRBD1 identical over 10 bases. The CDR3 is made up of 14 amino acids. CDR1 ENHRY and CDR2 SYGVKD come from the germline V gene. The V segment lost 10 bases and the J segment 0 bases; nucleotides outside the gene matches: 5.

This clonotype turned up a few times. The V call is TRBV10-3, the J call TRBJ2-3, with 7 bases matching TRBD2. CDR3 length equals 17 residues. Per the germline V gene, CDR1 is ENHRY and CDR2 is SYGVKD. The J segment lost 2 bases and the V segment lost 3 bases, leaving 11 bases of the junction unmatched. Here the CDR3 reads CAISESLKRGNTDTQYF. The CDR3 DNA reads TGTGCCATCAGTGAATCCCTTAAGCGGGGAAACACAGATACGCAGTATTTT.

V gene TRBV6-5 combines with J gene TRBJ2-7; 9 positions match TRBD1. The CDR3 is 15 amino acids. Germline V gives CDR1 MNHEY, CDR2 SVGAGI. Trimming at V came to 5 bases and at J to 1 base, leaving 6 bases not matched to a gene. CDR3 loop: CASSIAGQGSYEQYF. As DNA, the CDR3 is TGTGCCAGCAGTATAGCCGGACAGGGGTCCTACGAGCAGTACTTC.

This clonotype was detected many times. The chain combines TRBV29-1 with TRBJ2-3; D is perhaps TRBD1 or TRBD2 (5 bases each). The CDR3 runs 15 residues. Germline V gene sequence: CDR1 SQVTM, CDR2 ANQGSEA. The V gene lost 8 bases and the J gene lost 1 base, with 19 bases spanning the gap. The CDR3, as DNA: TGCAGCCTCTACGGGGCGGGTTGGGGCACAGATACGCAGTATTTT. This encodes CSLYGAGWGTDTQYF.

In this sample, this clonotype turned up a few times. V gene TRBV28 combines with J gene TRBJ2-2, with D hard to call. This CDR3 comprises 13 residues. Trimming shortened V by 7 bases and J by 3 bases, and 9 bases separated the two germline ends. Looked up from germline, CDR1 is MDHEN and CDR2 is SYDVKM. The CDR3 loop reads CASTSGDTGELFF. The CDR3 DNA follows: TGTGCCAGCACCAGTGGGGACACCGGGGAGCTGTTTTTT.

The sample holds a few counts of this clonotype. CDR3 nucleotides: TGTGCCAGCAGCCGCGGGGGAGTAGGAAACACCATATATTTT. It codes for CASSRGGVGNTIYF. The V call is TRBV6-5, the J call TRBJ1-3, with D possibly TRBD1 on 5 matching bases. In germline, CDR1 is MNHEY, CDR2 SVGAGI. Trimming left V 6 bases short and J 4 bases short, with 13 bases between. This CDR3 comprises 14 residues.

This clonotype was observed a handful of times. The chain has TRBV4-1 and TRBJ1-1; D is perhaps TRBD1 (5 bases). This CDR3 is 15 amino acids long. The germline V and J ends were trimmed by 2 bases and 4 bases, with 14 bases remaining between them. The germline CDR1 and CDR2 sequences are MGHRA and YSYEKL. The CDR3 reads CASSQFIRRGTEAFF. CDR3 sequence (DNA): TGCGCCAGCAGCCAATTTATTCGGAGGGGCACTGAAGCTTTCTTT.

The DNA for the CDR3 is TGCAGTGCTAGAGATATTATAAGCGGGTATCCCCCTTACAATGAGCAGTTCTTC. Its translation is CSARDIISGYPPYNEQFF. The chain joins TRBV20-1 to TRBJ2-1; TRBD2 is a possible D gene (6 bases). Germline CDR1 is DFQATT and CDR2 is SNEGSKA (reference sequence). V lost 0 bases and J 4 bases, leaving 22 bases between the germline ends. This CDR3 region has 18 residues.

There are a few counts of this clonotype. The chain combines TRBV6-1 with TRBJ1-4; D remains ambiguous. Trimming stripped 1 base from V and 3 bases from J, with 9 bases between. This CDR3 comprises 15 residues. Per the germline V gene, CDR1 is MNHNS and CDR2 is SASEGT. The CDR3 here is CASSEVPGPNEKLFF. The CDR3 nucleotides are TGTGCCAGCAGTGAAGTCCCGGGTCCTAATGAAAAACTGTTTTTT.

The J gene is TRBJ2-3, the V gene TRBV6-1, with 11 bases aligning to TRBD2. CDR3 length equals 18 residues. With V trimmed by 5 bases and J by 3 bases, 13 bases remained unmatched. Germline V gives CDR1 MNHNS, CDR2 SASEGT. CDR3 protein: CASSLKTRGLAETDTQYF. The CDR3 DNA sequence: TGTGCCAGCAGTCTTAAAACAAGGGGACTAGCGGAGACAGATACGCAGTATTTT.

This clonotype was seen many times. This sequence joins TRBV6-2 or TRBV6-3 and TRBJ2-3; possible D gene TRBD1, 5 bases. Germline V gene sequence: CDR1 MNHEY, CDR2 SVGEGT. This CDR3 comprises 14 residues. Trimming shortened V by 10 bases and J by 2 bases, and 16 bases separated the two germline ends. The CDR3 protein is CATEQAPFTDTQYF. CDR3 nucleotides: TGTGCCACGGAACAGGCTCCGTTCACAGATACGCAGTATTTT.

This clonotype has more than one count but fewer than ten. The chain carries TRBV9 and TRBJ2-7; maybe TRBD2 (6 bases). This CDR3 is 11 amino acids long. V was shortened by 9 bases and J by 1 base, with 8 bases between the two germline ends. The germline CDR1 and CDR2 sequences are SGDLS and YYNGEE. The CDR3 DNA reads TGTGCCACGGGACTGTCCTACGAGCAGTACTTC. Its protein is CATGLSYEQYF.

This clonotype was counted ten times or more. The chain is built from TRBV6-5 and TRBJ2-1; D unclear. Germline V CDR1 and CDR2: MNHEY, SVGAGI. Trimming removed 6 bases from V and 6 bases from J, with 9 bases in between. This CDR3 has 12 amino acids. The chain's CDR3 is CASRYGSNEQFF. The CDR3 bases are TGTGCCAGCAGGTACGGAAGCAATGAGCAGTTCTTC.